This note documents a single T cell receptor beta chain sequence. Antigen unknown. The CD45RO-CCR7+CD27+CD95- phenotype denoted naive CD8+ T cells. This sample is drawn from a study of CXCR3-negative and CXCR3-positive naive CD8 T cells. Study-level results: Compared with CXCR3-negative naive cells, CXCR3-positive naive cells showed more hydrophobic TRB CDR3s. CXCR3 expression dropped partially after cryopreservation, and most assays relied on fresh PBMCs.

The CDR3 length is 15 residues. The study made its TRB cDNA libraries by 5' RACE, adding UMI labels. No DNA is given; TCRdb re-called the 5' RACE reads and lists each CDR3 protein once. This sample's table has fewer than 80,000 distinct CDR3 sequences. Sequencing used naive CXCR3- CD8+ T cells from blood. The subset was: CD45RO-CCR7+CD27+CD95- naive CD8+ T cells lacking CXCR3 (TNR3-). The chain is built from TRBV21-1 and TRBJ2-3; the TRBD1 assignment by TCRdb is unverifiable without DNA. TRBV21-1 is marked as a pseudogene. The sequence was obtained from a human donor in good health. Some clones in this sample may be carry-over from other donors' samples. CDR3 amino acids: CASSRRQGGTDTQYF.